The clone carrying this T cell receptor beta chain has only a few counts. Antigen unknown. The data derive from a study of CD8 T cells in ankylosing spondylitis. Study-wide results and limits: The disease-linked clones had a CD8+ phenotype and low blood frequencies. Apparently characteristic of ankylosing spondylitis blood was a TCR beta motif (about 8 highly homologous variants). Enrichment of disease-linked clones was reportedly significant in matched ankylosing spondylitis synovial fluid.

For TCR beta, libraries came from quantitative 5'-RACE with molecular barcodes. A single record per CDR3 protein comes from TCRdb applying MiXCR to the 5' RACE reads. The data hold 390,000 or so distinct CDR3 sequences, with 20% to 25% observed a single time. The CDR3 length is 14 residues. Deletions cut 7 bases from V and 6 bases from J, with 18 bases between. Germline V CDR1 and CDR2: MDHEN, SYDVKM. The sequenced sample was blood, either unsorted or a sorted T cell fraction (not recorded which). The chain links TRBV28 to TRBJ1-1; no clear D. This clonotype was sampled from a male donor with ankylosing spondylitis. The CDR3 DNA reads as TGTGCCAGCACCTCAATTGGGGTTGGCGCTGAAGCTTTCTTT. Translating it yields CASTSIGVGAEAFF.